This TCR beta chain was recorded in a study of shared T cell receptors in the human thymus. Germline CDR1 and CDR2: MNHEY and SMNVEV (reference sequence). Trimming removed 4 bases from V and 8 bases from J, with 18 bases in between. This CDR3 comprises 15 residues. Using immunoSEQ multiplex PCR, the repertoire was profiled, and TCRdb retains in-frame clones only, with some absent. In the table there are about 540,000 clones, around 78% of which are singletons. These same records also appear under a second study, on human thymus T cells. Per that paper: Donation came from healthy Finnish infants having corrective surgery for congenital heart defects. Resections from corrective heart surgery provided thymus tissue. Thymic and blood repertoires appeared to carry a bias in their V and J gene usage. Related work showed strongly overlapping thymic repertoires across unrelated individuals.

This sequence originates from a boy under two years old with a congenital heart defect. Material for sequencing was thymocytes. The rearrangement joins TRBV27 to TRBJ2-1; D may be TRBD2 (6 bases). The CDR3 spells CASSSAPGLFDEQFF. CDR3 DNA sequence: TGTGCCAGCAGTTCGGCACCGGGACTCTTCGATGAGCAGTTCTTC.